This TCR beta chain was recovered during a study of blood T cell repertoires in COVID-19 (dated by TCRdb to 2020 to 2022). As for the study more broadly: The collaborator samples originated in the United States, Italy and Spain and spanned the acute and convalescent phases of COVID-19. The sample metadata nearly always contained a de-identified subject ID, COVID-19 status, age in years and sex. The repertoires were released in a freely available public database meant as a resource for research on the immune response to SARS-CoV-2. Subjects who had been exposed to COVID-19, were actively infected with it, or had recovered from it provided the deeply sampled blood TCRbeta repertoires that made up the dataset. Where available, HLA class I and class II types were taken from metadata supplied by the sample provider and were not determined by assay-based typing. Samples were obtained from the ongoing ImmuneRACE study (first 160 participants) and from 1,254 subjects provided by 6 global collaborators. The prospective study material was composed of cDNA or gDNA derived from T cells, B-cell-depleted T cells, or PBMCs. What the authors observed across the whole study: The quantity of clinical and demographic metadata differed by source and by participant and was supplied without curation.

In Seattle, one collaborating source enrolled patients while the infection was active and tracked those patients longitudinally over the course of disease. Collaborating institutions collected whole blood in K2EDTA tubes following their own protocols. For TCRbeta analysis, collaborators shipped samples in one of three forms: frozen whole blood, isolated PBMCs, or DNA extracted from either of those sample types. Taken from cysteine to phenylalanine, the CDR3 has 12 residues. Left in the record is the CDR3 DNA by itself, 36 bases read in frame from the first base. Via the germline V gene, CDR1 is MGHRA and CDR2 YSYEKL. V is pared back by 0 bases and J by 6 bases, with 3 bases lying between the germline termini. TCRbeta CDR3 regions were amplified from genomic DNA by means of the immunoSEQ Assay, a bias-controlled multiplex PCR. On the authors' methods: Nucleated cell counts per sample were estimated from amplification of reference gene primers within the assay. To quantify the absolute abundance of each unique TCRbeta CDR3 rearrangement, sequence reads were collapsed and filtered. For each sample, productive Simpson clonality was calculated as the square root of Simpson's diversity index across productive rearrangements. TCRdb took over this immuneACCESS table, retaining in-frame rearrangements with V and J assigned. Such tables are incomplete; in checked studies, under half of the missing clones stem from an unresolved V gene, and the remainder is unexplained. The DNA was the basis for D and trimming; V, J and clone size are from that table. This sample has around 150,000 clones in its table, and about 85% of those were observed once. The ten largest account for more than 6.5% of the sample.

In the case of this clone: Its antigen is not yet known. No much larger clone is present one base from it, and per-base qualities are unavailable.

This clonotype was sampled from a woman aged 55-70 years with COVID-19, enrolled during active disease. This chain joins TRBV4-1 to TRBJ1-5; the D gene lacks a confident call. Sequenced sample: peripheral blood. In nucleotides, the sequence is TGCGCCAGCAGCCAAGACGGTCAGCCCCAGCATTTT. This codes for CASSQDGQPQHF.